A single TCR beta chain is shown here with its context. The antigen it recognizes is unknown. Base qualities are not recorded, but no much larger clone differs from it by a single base. This sample is part of a study of OX40 agonist ivuxolimab in advanced cancers. Background for the entire study: Ivuxolimab was an agonistic, fully human IgG2 monoclonal antibody directed against OX40 (CD134), a costimulatory receptor. Intravenous ivuxolimab was administered to patients every 2 weeks at six dose levels: 0.01, 0.1, 0.3, 1.5, 3 and 10 mg/kg. Of the roughly 54 patients in dose escalation, about 20 had hepatocellular carcinoma, around 15 had melanoma, 9 had renal cell carcinoma and 9 had head and neck cancer. A male proportion of around 81% and a mean age of approximately 60 years, ranging from roughly 23 to 80, were recorded for the dose-escalation cohort. Prior anti-PD-1, anti-PD-L1 or anti-CTLA-4 therapy was permitted, and less than 45% of dose-escalation patients had received checkpoint inhibitors. Partial responses occurred in three dose-escalation patients: two with cutaneous melanoma and one with hepatocellular carcinoma. The purpose of peripheral TCRbeta sequencing was to test whether ivuxolimab changed TCR sequence diversity and led to clonal T-cell expansion. The paper covers the monotherapy dose-escalation part of the phase I ivuxolimab trial, which included N = 52 patients.

Germline trimming: 0 bases from V, 4 bases from J; junction bases outside gene matches: 4. The CDR3 numbers 15 residues from cysteine through phenylalanine. Of all the DNA, just the CDR3 is kept, 45 bases in frame from base 1. According to the germline V gene, CDR1 reads KGHSH and CDR2 reads LQKENI. Genomic DNA was isolated from the sorted cells so that the TCRbeta CDR3 region could be sequenced. The immunoSEQ Assay was used for sequencing of TCRbeta CDR3 regions. Drawn from immuneACCESS, this table holds only the in-frame rearrangements with V and J called that TCRdb kept. Clones are partly lost; checked studies trace under half to an unresolved V gene and leave the rest unexplained. This sample is represented by tens of thousands of clones; 80% to 90% of them were singletons. The top ten hold 2% to 2.5% of the sample. The trial excluded patients who had a history of autoimmune disease or were on systemic immunosuppression. Peripheral blood for TCR sequencing was collected from all dose cohorts at baseline, on cycle 4 day 1, and on cycle 7 day 1. The samples were taken from a phase I, first-in-human, multicenter, open-label dose-escalation trial of ivuxolimab. The trial enrolled adults with locally advanced or metastatic head and neck squamous cell, hepatocellular, melanoma or renal cell carcinoma. Before TCR sequencing, CD4+ T cells and CD8+ T cells from peripheral blood were sorted into separate populations.

Study-level results and caveats: On average, CD8+ T cells showed more expanded clones than CD4+ T cells after ivuxolimab. In partial responders in the 0.1-3.0 mg/kg groups, normalized peripheral clonal expansion was found to be among the lowest, especially among CD8+ T cells. Low levels of normalized T-cell clonal expansion were also seen in some nonresponding patients. Clonal expansion of both CD4+ and CD8+ blood T cells was observed from baseline to week 6 at doses 0.1 to 3.0 mg/kg. Antigen specificity was not determined for the clonally expanded peripheral T cells.

The sequences come from CD4+ or CD8+ T cells sorted from blood, collected in a trial of the OX40 agonist ivuxolimab. The receptor chain draws on TRBV18 and TRBJ1-1; 8 central bases correspond to TRBD1. This receptor was identified in an adult with an advanced solid tumor such as melanoma, head and neck, liver or kidney cancer. The CDR3 region reads CASSPPSTGGTEAFF. At the DNA level, the sequence is TGTGCCAGCTCACCACCGTCAACAGGGGGCACTGAAGCTTTCTTT.